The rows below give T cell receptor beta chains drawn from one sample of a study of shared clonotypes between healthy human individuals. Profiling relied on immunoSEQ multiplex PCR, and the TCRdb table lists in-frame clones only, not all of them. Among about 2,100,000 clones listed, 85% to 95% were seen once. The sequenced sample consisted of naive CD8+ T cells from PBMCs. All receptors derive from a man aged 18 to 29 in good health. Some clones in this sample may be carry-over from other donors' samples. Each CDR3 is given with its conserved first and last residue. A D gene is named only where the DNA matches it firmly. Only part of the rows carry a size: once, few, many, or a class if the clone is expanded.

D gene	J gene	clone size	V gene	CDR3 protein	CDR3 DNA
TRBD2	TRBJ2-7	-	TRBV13	CASSLSVAGIYEQYF	TGTGCCAGCAGCTTATCGGTAGCGGGCATATACGAGCAGTACTTC
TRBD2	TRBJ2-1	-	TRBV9	CASSELAGYNEQFF	TGTGCCAGCAGCGAACTAGCGGGATACAATGAGCAGTTCTTC
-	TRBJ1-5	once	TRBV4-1	CASSLEGSQPQHF	TGCGCCAGCAGCCTAGAGGGGAGTCAGCCCCAGCATTTT
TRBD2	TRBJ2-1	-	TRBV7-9	CASSARYAAGGPRDNEQFF	TGTGCCAGCAGCGCCCGCTATGCAGCGGGAGGGCCCAGGGACAATGAGCAGTTCTTC
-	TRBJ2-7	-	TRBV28	CASSLVQGLSYEQYF	TGTGCCAGCAGTTTAGTCCAGGGGTTATCCTACGAGCAGTACTTC
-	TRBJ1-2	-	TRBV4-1	CASSQGAATSRGYTF	TGCGCCAGCAGCCAAGGGGCAGCTACGTCCCGGGGCTACACCTTC
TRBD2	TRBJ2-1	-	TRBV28	CASSLPGLAGVDEQFF	TGTGCCAGCAGTCTACCGGGACTAGCGGGAGTGGATGAGCAGTTCTTC
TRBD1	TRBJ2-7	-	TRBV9	CASSAQGTPYEQYF	TGTGCCAGCAGCGCACAGGGGACCCCCTACGAGCAGTACTTC
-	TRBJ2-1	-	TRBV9	CASSVGNYNEQFF	TGTGCCAGCAGCGTAGGAAACTACAATGAGCAGTTCTTC
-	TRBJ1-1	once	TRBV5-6	CASSLYPGANTEAFF	TGTGCCAGCAGCTTGTATCCAGGGGCCAACACTGAAGCTTTCTTT
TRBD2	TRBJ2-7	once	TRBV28	CASRTGLAESYEQYF	TGTGCCAGCAGGACGGGACTAGCGGAATCCTACGAGCAGTACTTC
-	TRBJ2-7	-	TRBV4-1	CASSHPQRVYEQYF	TGCGCCAGCAGCCATCCCCAGCGAGTTTACGAGCAGTACTTC
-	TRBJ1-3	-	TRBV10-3	CAIRGQAADYSGNTIYF	TGTGCCATCAGAGGGCAGGCCGCCGATTACTCTGGAAACACCATATATTTT
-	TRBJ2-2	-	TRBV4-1	CASSQVMGANTGELFF	TGCGCCAGCAGCCAGGTGATGGGGGCGAACACCGGGGAGCTGTTTTTT